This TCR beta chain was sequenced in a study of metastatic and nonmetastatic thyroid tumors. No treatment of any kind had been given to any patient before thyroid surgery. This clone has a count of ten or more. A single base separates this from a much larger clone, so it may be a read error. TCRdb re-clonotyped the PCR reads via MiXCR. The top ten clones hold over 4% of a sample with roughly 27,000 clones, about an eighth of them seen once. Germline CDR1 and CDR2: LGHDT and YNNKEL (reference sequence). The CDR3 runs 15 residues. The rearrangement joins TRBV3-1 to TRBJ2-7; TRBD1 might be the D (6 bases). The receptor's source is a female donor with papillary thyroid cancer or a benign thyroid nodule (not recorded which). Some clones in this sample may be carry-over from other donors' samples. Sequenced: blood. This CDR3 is CANSRNRDTQYEQYF. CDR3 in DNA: TGTGCCAACAGCCGTAACCGGGACACGCAATACGAGCAGTACTTC.